A selection of T cell receptor beta chains follows, all from one sample in a study of human T cells and chemical hapten exposure. Each CDR3 protein is one row after TCRdb ran MiXCR on the RACE reads. The profile covers around 69,000 distinct CDR3 sequences, with around 7.9% appearing a single time and around 3.3% taken by the ten largest. The sequences come from whole blood, collected in connection with sensitization to the hapten diphenylcyclopropenone (DPC). The source of these receptors is a woman in her 50s with alopecia areata. Some clones in this sample may be carry-over from other donors' samples. The CDR3 runs from the conserved cysteine through the conserved F or W. Fields, in order: J gene, V gene, D gene, clone size, CDR3 DNA, CDR3 protein. A D gene is named only where the DNA matches it firmly. Size values are once, few and many counts, or a class for expanded clones, and some rows have none.

TRBJ1-4 | TRBV18 | - | many | TGTGCCAGCTCACCACGGACGGCTAATGAAAAACTGTTTTTT | CASSPRTANEKLFF
TRBJ1-1 | TRBV6-1 | - | few | TGTGCCAGCAGTGATCCAGCAGCCATGAACACTGAAGCTTTCTTT | CASSDPAAMNTEAFF
TRBJ1-4 | TRBV29-1 | TRBD1 | many | TGCAGCGTCGCTTACGGGACAGATCATGAAAAACTGTTTTTT | CSVAYGTDHEKLFF
TRBJ2-7 | TRBV7-2 | TRBD2 | few | TGTGCCAGCAGCTACCGGACTAGCGGAGAGCAGTACTTC | CASSYRTSGEQYF
TRBJ2-1 | TRBV20-1 | TRBD1 | few | TGCAGTGCTAGAGGTGGGACAGGCAACAATGAGCAGTTCTTC | CSARGGTGNNEQFF
TRBJ2-2 | TRBV24-1 | - | - | TGTGCCACCGGAGGACAGAGGGGCACCGGGGAGCTGTTTTTT | CATGGQRGTGELFF
TRBJ2-3 | TRBV20-1 | - | few | TGCAGTGCTAGAGATCACCGGGGGCCGTTGTATTTT | CSARDHRGPLYF
TRBJ2-7 | TRBV19 | - | - | TGTGCCAGTCAATGGGGCCCTGCGGGGACCTACGAGCAGTACTTC | CASQWGPAGTYEQYF
TRBJ1-1 | TRBV12-3/TRBV12-4 | - | many | TGTGCCAGCAGCACCTACACTGAAGCTTTCTTT | CASSTYTEAFF
TRBJ1-5 | TRBV20-1 | - | few | TGCAGTGCTAGAGACGAGGGGGGAATTAGCAATCAGCCCCAGCATTTT | CSARDEGGISNQPQHF
TRBJ1-2 | TRBV11-2 | - | many | TGTGCCAGCAGCTTACCTCCCGACAGGAAGAACTATGGCTACACCTTC | CASSLPPDRKNYGYTF
TRBJ2-7 | TRBV18 | TRBD1 | - | TGTGCCAGCTCCTCGACAGGGCCGTGGCCCGGACCGGGCGAGCAGTACTTC | CASSSTGPWPGPGEQYF
TRBJ2-3 | TRBV10-3 | TRBD2 | - | TGTGCCATCAGTGATGGCGGGAGGGCCTTAGATACGCAGTATTTT | CAISDGGRALDTQYF
TRBJ1-5 | TRBV12-3/TRBV12-4 | - | many | TGTGCCAGCACTAGGACTCTCAATCAGCCCCAGCATTTT | CASTRTLNQPQHF
TRBJ2-7 | TRBV12-3/TRBV12-4 | - | many | TGTGCCAGCACCTGGTCCCTGAGCTCCTACGAGCAGTACTTC | CASTWSLSSYEQYF
TRBJ1-1 | TRBV5-4 | - | few | TGTGCCAGCAGCCCGTCCGCGGGGACTGAAGCTTTCTTT | CASSPSAGTEAFF
TRBJ1-5 | TRBV27 | TRBD1 | many | TGTGCCAGCATTTTCCCGCCGGAGCAGGGGGCATATTATAGCAATCAGCCCCAGCATTTT | CASIFPPEQGAYYSNQPQHF
TRBJ2-7 | TRBV7-2 | - | few | TGTGCCAGCAGCTTAGCCTTGGAGAGCTACGAGCAGTACTTC | CASSLALESYEQYF
TRBJ2-3 | TRBV20-1 | TRBD2 | - | TGCAGTGCTAGAGGGGCTAGCGGGAGAAGGGCAGATACGCAGTATTTT | CSARGASGRRADTQYF
TRBJ1-6 | TRBV6-5 | TRBD1 | many | TGTGCCAGCAGTTCCCTTACGACAGGGTACTCCTATAATTCACCCCTCCACTTT | CASSSLTTGYSYNSPLHF
TRBJ2-3 | TRBV6-2/TRBV6-3 | TRBD2 | few | TGTGCCAGCAGTTCTCCAGGACTAGCGGGAGACACAGATACGCAGTATTTT | CASSSPGLAGDTDTQYF
TRBJ1-1 | TRBV10-1 | TRBD1 | few | TGCGCCAGCAGTGAGAAGGGGACAGGGGTCGTGAACACTGAAGCTTTCTTT | CASSEKGTGVVNTEAFF
TRBJ1-5 | TRBV28 | TRBD1 | many | TGTGCCAGCAGTTTGACAGGGGTCAATCAGCCCCAGCATTTT | CASSLTGVNQPQHF
TRBJ2-1 | TRBV7-2 | TRBD2 | few | TGTGCCAGCAGCTTAAGCGGGGGCAATGAGCAGTTCTTC | CASSLSGGNEQFF
TRBJ2-5 | TRBV19 | - | - | TGTGCCAGTAGTGCCACCCACAAAGAGACCCAGTACTTC | CASSATHKETQYF
TRBJ2-7 | TRBV18 | TRBD2 | - | TGTGCCAGCTCACCAGATCTAGCGGGAGTGCCAGAGCAGTACTTC | CASSPDLAGVPEQYF
TRBJ2-1 | TRBV20-1 | - | - | TGCAGTGCTGAAAGGGACCCTAGCAGAAATGAGCAGTTCTTC | CSAERDPSRNEQFF
TRBJ2-3 | TRBV7-2 | - | few | TGTGCCAGCAGTCCCGGCGCCCCCGCGCAGTATTTT | CASSPGAPAQYF
TRBJ2-1 | TRBV2 | TRBD1 | - | TGTGCCAGCAGTGATACAGGGGTACTCTACAATGAGCAGTTCTTC | CASSDTGVLYNEQFF
TRBJ2-1 | TRBV12-3/TRBV12-4 | - | - | TGTGCCAGCAGCCTTAAGACGGACTCCTACAATGAGCAGTTCTTC | CASSLKTDSYNEQFF
TRBJ2-3 | TRBV29-1 | - | few | TGCAGCGTTGTGGAGACAATGAGGACAGATACGCAGTATTTT | CSVVETMRTDTQYF
TRBJ2-1 | TRBV6-6 | - | few | TGTGCCAGCAACAACCCCTCCAGGCTCTCCTACAATGAGCAGTTCTTC | CASNNPSRLSYNEQFF
TRBJ2-4 | TRBV6-1 | TRBD1 | - | TGTGCCAGCAGCGCTACCGACAGGGTAAAAGACATTCAGTACTTC | CASSATDRVKDIQYF
TRBJ2-1 | TRBV29-1 | - | few | TGCAGCGTTGAAGGCGGATACAATGAGCAGTTCTTC | CSVEGGYNEQFF
TRBJ1-1 | TRBV4-1 | - | many | TGCGCCAGCAGCCAAGAACAGTTTTTGGTGCAGGGGCGTAACACTGAAGCTTTCTTT | CASSQEQFLVQGRNTEAFF
TRBJ2-5 | TRBV13 | - | few | TGTGCCAGCAGCAACGGAGGGTCAGAGACCCAGTACTTC | CASSNGGSETQYF
TRBJ2-3 | TRBV12-3/TRBV12-4 | - | - | TGTGCCAGCAGTTCGGCCAGTTCTAATACGCAGTATTTT | CASSSASSNTQYF
TRBJ2-3 | TRBV7-2 | TRBD1 | - | TGTGCCAGCGTGCAGCAGGGGGCAAGGGTAACAGATACGCAGTATTTT | CASVQQGARVTDTQYF
TRBJ1-6 | TRBV21-1 | - | few | TGTGCCAGCCGAGGGACAGATCTTTGGTCACCCCTCCACTTT | CASRGTDLWSPLHF
TRBJ2-5 | TRBV20-1 | - | - | TGCAGTGCTAGAGTCCGAGGAGGGACGGTCCAAGAGACCCAGTACTTC | CSARVRGGTVQETQYF
TRBJ1-1 | TRBV6-5 | - | many | TGTGCCAGCAGTTACTCGGGGAGAGGGGTCACTGAAGCTTTCTTT | CASSYSGRGVTEAFF
TRBJ2-7 | TRBV5-1 | - | - | TGCGCCAGCAGCTTGGAACAGCTTTACGAGCAGTACTTC | CASSLEQLYEQYF
TRBJ2-3 | TRBV7-8 | TRBD2 | few | TGTGCCAGCAGCTTAGCGGGGTTACTAGCGAGCACAGATACGCAGTATTTT | CASSLAGLLASTDTQYF
TRBJ1-2 | TRBV29-1 | - | - | TGCAGCGCCCCCCGGGGTGGAAGTGGCTACACCTTC | CSAPRGGSGYTF
TRBJ2-3 | TRBV24-1 | - | few | TGTGCCACCAGTGAAGAGCACAGAACAGATACGCAGTATTTT | CATSEEHRTDTQYF
TRBJ2-3 | TRBV12-3/TRBV12-4 | - | few | TGTGCCAGCGGGCGGTTCACAGATACGCAGTATTTT | CASGRFTDTQYF
TRBJ1-3 | TRBV29-1 | - | many | TGCAGCGTTGAAGATCGTCGGCAGGTGGGCTCTGGAAACACCATATATTTT | CSVEDRRQVGSGNTIYF
TRBJ1-5 | TRBV2 | - | - | TGTGCCAGCAGTGAACAGGGGAGGGGTGGCAATCAGCCCCAGCATTTT | CASSEQGRGGNQPQHF
TRBJ2-1 | TRBV29-1 | TRBD2 | few | TGCAGCGTTGAAGGACCGGGACTAGCGGGGGACCTTCCCGAGCAGTTCTTC | CSVEGPGLAGDLPEQFF
TRBJ1-4 | TRBV12-5 | TRBD1 | many | TGTGCTAGTGGTTTGACGGGACAGGGGCGTGAAAAACTGTTTTTT | CASGLTGQGREKLFF